This T cell receptor (beta chain) was recorded in a study of blood T cell repertoires in COVID-19. Study details: Samples came from the United States, Italy and Spain, spanning acute and convalescent COVID-19. T cells, B-cell-depleted T cells, or PBMCs provided the cDNA or gDNA that served as material.

Source study methods: Reference gene primer amplification yielded estimated nucleated cell counts. TCRdb keeps only in-frame clones here, not all; method: immunoSEQ multiplex PCR. V, J and clone size are taken as reported in that table, and D and trimming were inferred from the DNA itself. The sample consists of 100,000 to 150,000 clones, around 81% of them appearing once. The sequence was collected from a man in his sixties with acute or convalescent COVID-19. Sequencing was performed on peripheral blood.

DNA for the CDR3: TGTGCCAGCAGCCAACAGGGGGCCACCGGAGCCGGGGAGCTGTTTTTT. The encoded protein is CASSQQGATGAGELFF. The chain recombines TRBV7-3 with TRBJ2-2, with 9 positions matching TRBD1. V shed 5 bases, J shed 6 bases, and the junction held 10 bases outside the gene matches. The germline V gene has CDR1 SGHTA and CDR2 FQGTGA. The CDR3 loop spans 16 amino acids.